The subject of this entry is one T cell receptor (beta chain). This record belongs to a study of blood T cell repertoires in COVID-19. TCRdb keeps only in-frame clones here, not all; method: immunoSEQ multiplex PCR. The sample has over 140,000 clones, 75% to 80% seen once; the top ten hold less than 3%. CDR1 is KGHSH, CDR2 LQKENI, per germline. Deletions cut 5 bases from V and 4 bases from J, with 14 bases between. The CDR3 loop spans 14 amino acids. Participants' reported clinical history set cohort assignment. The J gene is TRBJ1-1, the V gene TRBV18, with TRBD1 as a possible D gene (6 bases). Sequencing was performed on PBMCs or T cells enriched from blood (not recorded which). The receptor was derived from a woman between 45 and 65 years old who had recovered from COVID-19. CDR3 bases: TGTGCCAGCTCAGCGTTACAGGGATTCACTGAAGCTTTCTTT. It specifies CASSALQGFTEAFF.